This T cell receptor (beta chain) was recorded in a study of blood T cell repertoires in COVID-19. Background on the study: Collection of acute and convalescent COVID-19 samples took place in the United States, Italy and Spain.

Per the study methods: For nucleated cells, counts were estimated from reference gene primer amplification. This table comes from immunoSEQ multiplex PCR, and its TCRdb copy is limited to in-frame clones, with some not included. For V, J and clone size, that table is used; D and trimming come from the DNA. The sample carries roughly 180,000 clones, 65% to 85% recorded once. The sequencing sample was made of peripheral blood. This TCR was sampled from a woman younger than 45 with acute or convalescent COVID-19.

CDR3 sequence: CASIPWGTGVEGYTF. The CDR3 DNA sequence: TGTGCCAGCATCCCCTGGGGGACAGGGGTAGAAGGCTACACCTTC. The rearrangement joins TRBV6-2 or TRBV6-3 to TRBJ1-2; the match to TRBD1 covers 10 bases. The CDR3 loop spans 15 amino acids. With 7 bases clipped from V and 8 bases from J, the junction kept 13 bases outside the gene matches. Germline V gene lookup returns CDR1 MNHEY and CDR2 SVGEGT.